The 19 T cell receptor beta chains below were found in one sample sequenced in a study of regulatory T cells in long-lasting Graves disease. According to the study, TCR beta libraries were built with iRepertoire HTBI primers and CDR3-region Arm-PCR. TCRdb processed the multiplex PCR reads anew with MiXCR; each CDR3 protein has one entry. Of a few hundred thousand distinct CDR3 sequences in the sample, about 14% were seen once. Time point indicated: newly diagnosed GD, antithyroid drugs for less than 3 months. The authors made the TCR library using RNA they extracted from PBMCs. This same sample was also part of a study on T cells in Graves' hyperthyroidism and ophthalmopathy.

Sequenced material: peripheral blood mononuclear cells (PBMCs), taken at new diagnosis, from a patient treated with antithyroid drugs. The origin of the receptors is a man younger than 45 with Graves disease.

This clonotype was observed at least ten times. This rearrangement joins TRBV11-2 to TRBJ1-4; D not certain. CDR1 is SGHAT, CDR2 FQNNGV, per germline. CDR3 length equals 15 residues. Trimming took off 3 bases at V and 11 bases at J, with 19 bases between the two ends. CDR3 amino acids: CASSFGVAGVGKLFF. The CDR3 nucleotides are TGTGCCAGCAGCTTCGGTGTCGCCGGAGTCGGGAAACTGTTTTTT. The full variable domain, with the rest looked up from reference TRBV11-2 and TRBJ1-4, is EAGVAQSPRYKIIEKRQSVAFWCNPISGHATLYWYQQILGQGPKLLIQFQNNGVVDDSQLPKDRFSAERLKGVDSTLKIQPAKLEDSAVYLCASSFGVAGVGKLFFGSGTQLSVL.

This clonotype was seen more than once but under ten times. The genes are TRBV3-1 and TRBJ1-2; no firm D call. The CDR3 contains 13 residues. Germline-derived CDR1 and CDR2 are LGHDT and YNNKEL (reference sequence). V lost 5 bases and J 1 base, leaving 8 bases between the germline ends. The CDR3 DNA sequence: TGTGCCAGCAGCATGACACTTAACTATGGCTACACCTTC. It yields the protein CASSMTLNYGYTF.

This chain uses TRBV5-1 with TRBJ2-1; TRBD2 matches at 10 bases. This CDR3 is 17 amino acids long. Unmatched junction bases numbered 8, after V lost 5 bases and J lost 0 bases. Germline V gene data show CDR1 as SGHRS and CDR2 as YFSETQ. CDR3: CASRHGPSGSSYNEQFF. The CDR3 region has the DNA TGCGCCAGCAGGCACGGCCCTAGCGGGAGCTCCTACAATGAGCAGTTCTTC.

J is TRBJ1-5 and V is TRBV18; possibly TRBD1 for D (6 bases). Per germline, CDR1 KGHSH and CDR2 LQKENI. Trimming took 6 bases from V and 3 from J, leaving 30 bases between them. This CDR3 has 20 amino acids. The CDR3 is CASSPGLYQGRQGPNQPQHF. In DNA, the CDR3 is TGTGCCAGCTCTCCGGGCCTTTATCAGGGGAGGCAGGGGCCCAATCAGCCCCAGCATTTT.

The rearrangement uses TRBV10-3 and TRBJ1-1, with TRBD1 as a possible D gene (5 bases). Germline V gene data show CDR1 as ENHRY and CDR2 as SYGVKD. CDR3 size: 14 residues. Trimming took 11 bases from V and 0 from J, leaving 16 bases between them. The CDR3 spells CAVVAQGMNTEAFF. CDR3 DNA: TGTGCCGTTGTAGCTCAGGGAATGAACACTGAAGCTTTCTTT.

This clonotype was found many times. The chain joins TRBV18 to TRBJ1-1; a weak D match, TRBD1 (6 bases). Germline lookup yields CDR1 KGHSH and CDR2 LQKENI. Trimming shortened V by 6 bases and J by 9 bases, and 17 bases separated the two germline ends. This CDR3 contains 13 residues. CDR3 sequence reads: CASSEQGRQQAFF. The CDR3 DNA follows: TGTGCCAGCTCCGAGCAGGGGCGACAACAAGCTTTCTTT.

As for this clonotype: A read error may explain this, as a much larger clone is one base away. The gene calls are TRBV20-1 and TRBJ2-4, with TRBD2 identical over 8 bases. This CDR3 has 14 amino acids. V shed 5 bases and J 7 bases; nucleotides not matched to a gene: 10. Germline V lookup: CDR1 DFQATT, CDR2 SNEGSKA (reference sequence). In DNA form, the CDR3 reads TGCAGTGCTGGAGGGACTAGGGGTACGAACATTCAGTACTTC. Translated: CSAGGTRGTNIQYF.

This clonotype has just a few counts. The chain employs TRBV20-1 and TRBJ2-1, with 12 bases aligning to TRBD2. Germline-derived CDR1 and CDR2 are DFQATT and SNEGSKA (reference sequence). After removal of 1 base from V and 7 bases from J, the junction contained 5 bases not matched to a gene. The CDR3 spans 15 residues. CDR3 sequence: CSARGLAGGQNEQFF. For the CDR3, the DNA is TGCAGTGCTAGAGGTCTAGCGGGAGGGCAAAATGAGCAGTTCTTC.

Of note for this clonotype: Likely a read error: the CDR3 ends without its conserved phenylalanine or tryptophan. The chain combines TRBV16 with TRBJ2-6; possible D gene TRBD1, 6 bases. Trimming removed 0 bases from V and 3 bases from J, with 12 bases in between. Germline CDR1 and CDR2: KGHSY and FQNENV. The CDR3 has 17 amino acids. The CDR3 reads CASSQSARGGGANVLTL. DNA of the CDR3: TGTGCCAGCAGCCAATCCGCCAGGGGCGGTGGGGCCAACGTCCTGACTCTC.

The V gene is TRBV20-1, the J gene TRBJ2-2, with 7 bases lining up with TRBD1. The CDR3 extends over 16 amino acids. V gave up 0 bases and J gave up 6 bases; unmatched junction bases: 10. Germline V gene data show CDR1 as DFQATT and CDR2 as SNEGSKA (reference sequence). CDR3 in DNA: TGCAGTGCTAGAGAAGATGTGACAGGGCGCCCCGGGGAGCTGTTTTTT. This sequence encodes CSAREDVTGRPGELFF.

In this sample, this clonotype turned up many times. The chain uses TRBV7-8 and TRBJ1-5; D gene unclear. The CDR3 runs 17 residues. Trimming pared 5 bases from V and 0 bases from J, leaving 17 bases between. Germline V gives CDR1 SGHVS, CDR2 FQNEAQ. The CDR3 bases are TGTGCCAGCAGCGGTATAACATCGAGGTATAGCAATCAGCCCCAGCATTTT. It codes for CASSGITSRYSNQPQHF.

The V call is TRBV3-1, the J call TRBJ2-3, with 9 bases that match TRBD2. Germline V gene lookup returns CDR1 LGHDT and CDR2 YNNKEL (reference sequence). V dropped 0 bases and J dropped 4; count of bases not matched to a gene: 17. CDR3 size: 20 residues. The CDR3 sequence: CASSQDFGGGSGSSPDTQYF. In DNA form, the CDR3 reads TGTGCCAGCAGCCAAGATTTCGGGGGAGGTAGCGGGAGCTCCCCAGATACGCAGTATTTT.

This clonotype was picked up many times. This chain links TRBV20-1 with TRBJ2-5; D is uncertain. The CDR3 contains 13 residues. The germline V and J ends were trimmed by 3 bases and 1 base, with 9 bases remaining between them. Per the germline V gene, CDR1 is DFQATT and CDR2 is SNEGSKA (reference sequence). CDR3 loop: CSASLYGQETQYF. As DNA, the CDR3 is TGCAGTGCTAGTCTTTATGGCCAAGAGACCCAGTACTTC.

This clonotype was picked up a small number of times. J is TRBJ2-5 and V is TRBV11-1; TRBD1 agrees at 8 bases. The germline V gene encodes CDR1 SGHAT and CDR2 FQDESV (reference sequence). The junction had 9 bases not matched to a gene; V was cut back by 1 base and J by 5 bases. CDR3 length: 16 residues. The CDR3 DNA is TGTGCCAGCAGCTTAGGTTCCAGGACAGGGATGGAGACCCAGTACTTC. Translating gives CASSLGSRTGMETQYF.

This chain uses TRBV6-1 with TRBJ2-4; D gene unclear. Germline loops: CDR1 MNHNS, CDR2 SASEGT. The CDR3 runs 13 residues. The V and J ends lost 5 bases and 5 bases respectively, with 10 bases between them. The CDR3 loop reads CASSRHSENIQYF. DNA for the CDR3: TGTGCCAGCAGTCGACATTCCGAAAACATTCAGTACTTC.

The chain carries TRBV29-1 and TRBJ2-4; D is possibly TRBD2 (5 bases). Trimming took 2 bases from V and 6 from J, leaving 11 bases between them. Germline loops: CDR1 SQVTM, CDR2 ANQGSEA. The CDR3 has 13 residues. The CDR3 DNA is TGCAGCGTTGAACAGGACTCTGGAAACATTCAGTACTTC. Translating it yields CSVEQDSGNIQYF. Full variable domain (remainder filled in from reference TRBV29-1 and TRBJ2-4): SAVISQKPSRDICQRGTSLTIQCQVDSQVTMMFWYRQQPGQSLTLIATANQGSEATYESGFVIDKFPISRPNLTFSTLTVSNMSPEDSSIYLCSVEQDSGNIQYFGAGTRLSVL.

The sample holds many counts of this clonotype. The rearrangement joins TRBV11-2 to TRBJ1-2; TRBD1 is a possible D gene (5 bases). CDR1 is SGHAT and CDR2 is FQNNGV in the germline V gene. The CDR3 extends over 14 amino acids. The ends were cut back, 4 bases at V and 5 bases at J, with 14 bases in the middle. The CDR3 loop is CASSYYGATYGYTF. The DNA of the CDR3 is TGTGCCAGCAGCTACTACGGGGCAACTTATGGCTACACCTTC.

This clonotype was counted at least ten times. This chain uses TRBV20-1 with TRBJ2-3; D unclear. This CDR3 spans 10 amino acids. Germline V gene sequence: CDR1 DFQATT, CDR2 SNEGSKA (reference sequence). Trimming removed 6 bases from V and 6 bases from J, with 7 bases in between. The CDR3 DNA follows: TGCAGTGCCTCCCCCGATACGCAGTATTTT. Translation: CSASPDTQYF.

V gene TRBV25-1 combines with J gene TRBJ2-7, with D possibly TRBD1 on 6 matching bases. V dropped 4 bases and J dropped 2 bases, with 15 bases sitting between them. Germline V gives CDR1 MGHDK, CDR2 SYGVNS. This CDR3 has 15 residues. The chain's CDR3 is CASSAQPEGAYEQYF. As DNA, the CDR3 is TGTGCCAGCAGTGCGCAACCTGAGGGGGCCTACGAGCAGTACTTC.